These 16 T cell receptor beta chains were all obtained from the same sample, sequenced in a study of blood T cell repertoires in COVID-19 (dated by TCRdb to about 2020). To prepare the library, the immunoSEQ multiplex PCR assay was applied. This is the immuneACCESS table as TCRdb keeps it, with only in-frame sequences that have V and J called. A part of the clones is gone; compared with another copy, unresolved V genes explain less than half, and the rest is unexplained. Present in this sample are under 500,000 clones, about 89% of which were seen just once. The top ten hold over 4% of the sample. Sequencing used peripheral blood. The receptors here all came from a woman aged 30 to 39 with acute or convalescent COVID-19.

The rearrangement uses TRBV5-6 and TRBJ1-1; 8 nucleotides line up with TRBD1. V gave up 2 bases and J gave up 2 bases; unmatched junction bases: 5. The CDR3 has 15 residues. Germline V lookup: CDR1 SGHDT, CDR2 YYEEEE. This chain's CDR3 is CASSLAGGPNTEAFF. CDR3 sequence (DNA): TGTGCCAGCAGCTTAGCAGGGGGCCCAAACACTGAAGCTTTCTTT.

The chain carries TRBV28 and TRBJ1-1; D call uncertain. This CDR3 is built from 14 residues. The germline gives CDR1 MDHEN, CDR2 SYDVKM. V shed 2 bases and J shed 2 bases, with 9 bases lying between them. The CDR3 region is CASSLTLSNTEAFF. The DNA of the CDR3 is TGTGCCAGCAGTTTAACATTATCCAACACTGAAGCTTTCTTT.

The rearrangement links TRBV5-1 to TRBJ1-2; 7 bases are a match to TRBD1. V lost 0 bases and J lost 2; bases outside the gene matches: 4. There are 15 residues in the CDR3. Germline V gene sequence: CDR1 SGHRS, CDR2 YFSETQ. The CDR3 loop is CASSLGGTDNYGYTF. CDR3 sequence (DNA): TGCGCCAGCAGCTTGGGAGGGACAGACAACTATGGCTACACCTTC.

The DNA of the CDR3 is TGTGCCAGTAGTCTACCCTTGAACACTGAAGCTTTCTTT. Translation gives CASSLPLNTEAFF. This chain connects TRBV19 to TRBJ1-1; no firm D call. The CDR3 is 13 residues long. Germline CDR1 reads LNHDA; CDR2 reads SQIVND (reference sequence). V was shortened by 5 bases and J by 0 bases, with 7 bases between the two germline ends. Full variable domain (outside the CDR3, taken from reference TRBV19 and TRBJ1-1): DGGITQSPKYLFRKEGQNVTLSCEQNLNHDAMYWYRQDPGQGLRLIYYSQIVNDFQKGDIAEGYSVSREKKESFPLTVTSAQKNPTAFYLCASSLPLNTEAFFGQGTRLTVV.

The chain links TRBV6-6 to TRBJ2-2; D is possibly TRBD1 (7 bases). Trimming shortened V by 6 bases and J by 0 bases, and 26 bases separated the two germline ends. The CDR3 contains 20 residues. Germline V gene sequence: CDR1 MNHNY, CDR2 SVGAGI (reference sequence). Here the CDR3 DNA reads TGTGCCAGCAGCCCCCCCAGGGGGGCCTCCCAATTCGCGAACACCGGGGAGCTGTTTTTT. It codes for CASSPPRGASQFANTGELFF.

This clone was seen just once. J is TRBJ2-1 and V is TRBV24-1; D perhaps matches TRBD2 (6 bases). V was clipped by 3 bases and J by 7 bases, with 15 bases between them. This CDR3 contains 15 residues. CDR1 KGHDR and CDR2 SFDVKD come from the germline V gene. The CDR3 here is CATSDGVKRGNEQFF. DNA of the CDR3: TGTGCCACCAGTGATGGCGTGAAACGGGGGAATGAGCAGTTCTTC.

This chain connects TRBV2 to TRBJ1-2; a possible D gene is TRBD1 (6 bases). CDR3 length: 16 residues. In germline, CDR1 is SNHLY, CDR2 FYNNEI. V lost 3 bases and J 5 bases, leaving 19 bases between the germline ends. CDR3: CASSDRGGGNRYGYTF. In DNA form, the CDR3 reads TGTGCCAGCAGTGACAGGGGAGGGGGAAATCGGTATGGCTACACCTTC.

CDR3 protein: CAWSWRRGGLPDTQYF. In DNA form, the CDR3 reads TGTGCCTGGAGTTGGCGCCGGGGGGGGCTCCCAGATACGCAGTATTTT. The rearrangement uses TRBV30 and TRBJ2-3; 8 nucleotides agree with TRBD2. The germline V gene encodes CDR1 GTSNPN and CDR2 SVGIG (reference sequence). The CDR3 is 16 amino acids. After removal of 2 bases from V and 4 bases from J, the junction contained 11 bases not matched to a gene.

This sequence joins TRBV30 and TRBJ1-6; weak D call: TRBD1 (5 bases). The germline gives CDR1 GTSNPN, CDR2 SVGIG (reference sequence). V was shortened by 0 bases and J by 8 bases, with 8 bases between the two germline ends. The CDR3 is 13 residues long. The CDR3 reads CAWSVQEYSPLHF. CDR3 DNA sequence: TGTGCCTGGAGTGTACAGGAATATTCACCCCTCCACTTT.

In DNA, the CDR3 is TGTGCCAGCAGCTTGGAGCCGGGGGGAGTCTACGAGCAGTACTTC. Protein sequence: CASSLEPGGVYEQYF. This sequence joins TRBV5-5 and TRBJ2-7, with 7 bases matching TRBD2. This CDR3 contains 15 residues. CDR1 is SGHKS, CDR2 YYEKEE, per germline (reference sequence). Losses at the gene ends were 0 bases for V and 3 bases for J; bases not matched to a gene: 6.

The chain joins TRBV2 to TRBJ2-1, with D hard to call. CDR3 length: 15 residues. Per germline, CDR1 SNHLY and CDR2 FYNNEI. V lost 3 bases, J lost 0 bases, and 9 bases lay in between. Here the CDR3 reads CASSDEVFSYNEQFF. For the CDR3, the DNA is TGTGCCAGCAGTGACGAGGTATTCTCCTACAATGAGCAGTTCTTC. Looking up the rest from reference TRBV2 and TRBJ2-1 gives the full variable domain: EPEVTQTPSHQVTQMGQEVILRCVPISNHLYFYWYRQILGQKVEFLVSFYNNEISEKSEIFDDQFSVERPDGSNFTLKIRSTKLEDSAMYFCASSDEVFSYNEQFFGPGTRLTVL.

Turning to this clone: Other nucleotide sequences from this sample produce the same CDR3. The chain is built from TRBV7-6 and TRBJ1-1, with D possibly being TRBD1 (5 bases). The CDR3 consists of 13 residues. Trimming removed 1 base at V and 5 bases at J, with 8 bases between. The germline CDR1 and CDR2 sequences are SGHVS and FNYEAQ. CDR3 DNA: TGTGCCAGCAGCTTAGGGGGGGGAACTGAAGCTTTCTTT. Translating gives CASSLGGGTEAFF.

This sequence joins TRBV2 and TRBJ1-4; D may be TRBD1 (6 bases). The V gene's germline CDR1 is SNHLY and CDR2 FYNNEI. The CDR3 runs 15 residues. V shed 5 bases and J shed 4 bases, with 14 bases lying between them. The CDR3 DNA follows: TGTGCCAGCAGTTCGCAGGGGAAACTTAATGAAAAACTGTTTTTT. This encodes CASSSQGKLNEKLFF. The whole variable domain, filled in from reference TRBV2 and TRBJ1-4, reads EPEVTQTPSHQVTQMGQEVILRCVPISNHLYFYWYRQILGQKVEFLVSFYNNEISEKSEIFDDQFSVERPDGSNFTLKIRSTKLEDSAMYFCASSSQGKLNEKLFFGSGTQLSVL.

This clone was seen only a few times. This rearrangement joins TRBV10-3 to TRBJ2-1, with 8 bases aligning to TRBD2. With V trimmed by 10 bases and J by 7 bases, 12 bases remained unmatched. The CDR3 contains 14 residues. Germline-derived CDR1 and CDR2 are ENHRY and SYGVKD. CDR3 amino acids: CATGAPGGPNEQFF. The DNA for the CDR3 is TGTGCCACCGGGGCCCCGGGGGGGCCGAATGAGCAGTTCTTC.

The rearrangement joins TRBV14 to TRBJ2-1; the D gene is possibly TRBD2 (5 bases). Trimming pared 1 base from V and 12 bases from J, leaving 10 bases between. Germline CDR1 reads SGHDN; CDR2 reads FVKESK. The CDR3 consists of 12 residues. The CDR3 protein is CASSQAGNWQFF. The CDR3 region has the DNA TGTGCCAGCAGCCAAGCGGGGAATTGGCAGTTCTTC.

The V gene is TRBV18, the J gene TRBJ2-3; D is ambiguous. With 3 bases removed from V and 2 bases from J, the gap between germline ends came to 12 bases. CDR3 size: 15 residues. Germline V gives CDR1 KGHSH, CDR2 LQKENI. CDR3 DNA: TGTGCCAGCTCACCTTCGGGTTTCCCCACAGATACGCAGTATTTT. Encoded protein: CASSPSGFPTDTQYF.